This TCR beta chain appears in the sequencing data of a study of identical twins (TCRdb year 2016). General notes on the study: To test whether fetal clonotypes persist, this study deep-sequenced TCR alpha and beta repertoires from monozygotic twins, from unrelated adults of various ages, and from cord blood. Replicate twin experiments were performed at different times using different library preparation protocols to rule out contamination. The investigation overall reported the following: Compared with coincidental sharing between unrelated individuals, out-of-frame TCR alpha sequences shared between twins showed an excess of sequences with low generation probability. Out-of-frame TCR alpha sharing in monozygotic twins was systematically underestimated by recombination models, whereas sharing between unrelated individuals was in agreement with the recombination models. Zero-insertion analyses could be partly confounded by invariant T cells such as MAIT and iNKT, although diverse VJ usage argued against such confounding for most clonotypes. Excess twin sharing in beta out-of-frame sequences was weaker because fewer shared sequences lowered the signal-to-noise ratio. Because the same donors could not be followed over many years, the conclusions depended on cross-sectional statistical analysis. Abundant cord blood beta clonotypes carried fewer insertions; young adult naive repertoires showed a weaker similar trend, while memory repertoires showed none.

Every donor in the study was a healthy Caucasian. Three pairs of female monozygotic twins, all aged about 18 to 29 years, made up the twin cohort. The RNA used for TCR libraries was isolated from peripheral blood mononuclear cells. Details on this clonotype: Which antigen it targets is not known. Base-call qualities are not available, and no considerably larger clone is one nucleotide away.

V is cut back by 5 bases and J by 7 bases, with 13 bases in the junction unmatched. The CDR3 contains 15 residues, cysteine and phenylalanine counted. Only the CDR3 DNA stays, 45 bases, in frame from base 1. In the germline V gene, CDR1 corresponds to MDHEN and CDR2 to SYDVKM. The library was generated by 5' RACE. The sequencing machine was an Illumina HiSeq 2000. Template switching added a universal primer binding site, and the final cDNA carried a unique molecular identifier that allowed TCR cDNA molecules to be counted accurately. First-strand cDNA for TCR alpha and beta chains was synthesized from specific primers in the conserved constant-segment region. Each cDNA library was double barcoded, with a SMART-Mk sample barcode plus Illumina barcodes, to control for contamination. TruSeq adapter sequences and Illumina sample barcodes were added in two successive PCR steps. TCR alpha and beta cDNA libraries were sequenced on the Illumina HiSeq platform with custom primers. Processing in the source paper ran as follows. Raw reads were processed with MiGEC to extract unique molecular identifiers, and MiXCR was used to determine CDR3 positions. For each individual, recombination models were inferred using an EM algorithm with the repgenHMM and IGoR tools. The analysis of shared clonotypes was done with the tcR package in R, with sharing normalized by the product of cloneset sizes. To study raw recombination free of thymic and clonal selection effects, out-of-frame nonproductive sequences were analyzed. TCRdb itself trimmed the public reads at Q25 with fastp, ran MiXCR and retained productive beta chains. CDR3 protein duplicates are merged, each entry listing the most common genes and DNA. Clone size and V and J calls follow TCRdb, not the original study. This sample has some 560,000 distinct CDR3 sequences in its table, and 9.5% to 10% of those were observed once. Together, the top ten hold under 3.5% of the sample.

Another study also made use of these data, one on yellow fever vaccine responses in identical twins. Per the second study: The T cell response to vaccination in identical twins was reported by the authors to appear partly convergent and partly personalized. The study precisely tracked vaccine-responding T cell clones in identical twins.

In this chain, TRBV28 is recombined with TRBJ2-7, with 8 junctional bases fitting TRBD1. The sequence derives from a woman aged 18-35 years in good health. The sequenced sample consisted of PBMCs. The CDR3 reads CASSPGDRRQGEQYF. The DNA sequence is given as TGTGCCAGCAGTCCCGGGGACAGGCGCCAAGGAGAGCAGTACTTC.